This is a list of T cell receptor beta chains from one sample in a study of T-cell memory formation after mild COVID-19. TCRdb passed the 5' RACE reads through MiXCR, listing each CDR3 protein once. The profile shows under 350,000 distinct CDR3 sequences, roughly 16% of them singletons. Sample: PBMCs or a T cell subset sorted from them (not recorded which). These receptors were taken from a young man who had mild COVID-19 (a few samples of this study predate the infection). Cell type and time point are not known. Both conserved end residues are part of each CDR3. A D gene is named only where the DNA matches it firmly. Size tells how often a clone was seen (once, few, many) or the class of an expanded clone, and some rows leave it out.

CDR3nt: TGTGCCAGCTATAGTCGGAGGCAGGTCTATGGCTACACCTTC
CDR3aa: CASYSRRQVYGYTF
v_gene: TRBV5-6
abundance: -
j_gene: TRBJ1-2
d_gene: -

CDR3nt: TGTGCCATCAGTGAGTACAGCGGGGGGTTGAATGAGCAGTTCTTC
CDR3aa: CAISEYSGGLNEQFF
v_gene: TRBV10-3
abundance: few
j_gene: TRBJ2-1
d_gene: TRBD2

CDR3nt: TGTGCCACCCGGACCGGGACAGGGGCGGAGACCCAGTACTTC
CDR3aa: CATRTGTGAETQYF
v_gene: TRBV6-1
abundance: -
j_gene: TRBJ2-5
d_gene: TRBD1

CDR3nt: TGTGCCAGCAGCTTGGACGGGACGTCTATTGATACGCAGTATTTT
CDR3aa: CASSLDGTSIDTQYF
v_gene: TRBV7-9
abundance: -
j_gene: TRBJ2-3
d_gene: -

CDR3nt: TGTGCCAGCGGGGGACAGGGGGCGGCCGGGGAGCTGTTTTTT
CDR3aa: CASGGQGAAGELFF
v_gene: TRBV2
abundance: few
j_gene: TRBJ2-2
d_gene: TRBD1

CDR3nt: TGTGCCAGCAGCCAAGGGCGGGGGGGAGGAATTTACAATGAGCAGTTCTTC
CDR3aa: CASSQGRGGGIYNEQFF
v_gene: TRBV3-1
abundance: -
j_gene: TRBJ2-1
d_gene: TRBD2

CDR3nt: TGCGCCAGCAGCGCGACAGGGAGCCATGGCTACACCTTC
CDR3aa: CASSATGSHGYTF
v_gene: TRBV5-1
abundance: few
j_gene: TRBJ1-2
d_gene: TRBD1

CDR3nt: TGTGCCAGCAGCTTACGGGACTCGGGGCGGGAGACCCAGTACTTC
CDR3aa: CASSLRDSGRETQYF
v_gene: TRBV7-2
abundance: -
j_gene: TRBJ2-5
d_gene: -

CDR3nt: TGTGCCAGCAGCAACCGAGGGGCGGAGTTCTTC
CDR3aa: CASSNRGAEFF
v_gene: TRBV6-5
abundance: few
j_gene: TRBJ2-1
d_gene: -

CDR3nt: TGTGCCTGGAGTGTAGGCGGGGCCAACGTCCTGACTTTC
CDR3aa: CAWSVGGANVLTF
v_gene: TRBV30
abundance: many
j_gene: TRBJ2-6
d_gene: -

CDR3nt: TGTGCCAGCAGCGTAGGAGCGGGGTCTAGCACAGATACGCAGTATTTT
CDR3aa: CASSVGAGSSTDTQYF
v_gene: TRBV9
abundance: -
j_gene: TRBJ2-3
d_gene: TRBD2

CDR3nt: TGTGCCAGCAGTTACGGGACAAGGGGGGAGCAGTTCTTC
CDR3aa: CASSYGTRGEQFF
v_gene: TRBV6-5
abundance: few
j_gene: TRBJ2-1
d_gene: -

CDR3nt: TGCGCCAGCAGCTTGGGGGGCCTAGCGGAAACAGATACGCAGTATTTT
CDR3aa: CASSLGGLAETDTQYF
v_gene: TRBV5-1
abundance: few
j_gene: TRBJ2-3
d_gene: TRBD2

CDR3nt: TGTGCCAGTAGGAGGGGACTAGCGGGTTTCAATGAGCAGTTCTTC
CDR3aa: CASRRGLAGFNEQFF
v_gene: TRBV19
abundance: few
j_gene: TRBJ2-1
d_gene: TRBD2

CDR3nt: TGTGCCATCAGTGGACTAGCGGGACTTTACGAGCAGTACTTC
CDR3aa: CAISGLAGLYEQYF
v_gene: TRBV10-3
abundance: -
j_gene: TRBJ2-7
d_gene: TRBD2

CDR3nt: TGTGCCAGCAGCTTAGCTGCCTTGGGGGAGAACGAGCAGTTCTTC
CDR3aa: CASSLAALGENEQFF
v_gene: TRBV11-2
abundance: few
j_gene: TRBJ2-1
d_gene: -

CDR3nt: TGTGCCAGCAGCTTATATGGTCTAGCACAAGAGACCCAGTACTTC
CDR3aa: CASSLYGLAQETQYF
v_gene: TRBV7-9
abundance: few
j_gene: TRBJ2-5
d_gene: -

CDR3nt: TGCGCCAGCAGTGAGGGGAACACTGAAGCTTTCTTT
CDR3aa: CASSEGNTEAFF
v_gene: TRBV10-1
abundance: -
j_gene: TRBJ1-1
d_gene: -

CDR3nt: TGTGCCAGCAGCCCCGCCCTAGCAAATGAGCAGTTCTTC
CDR3aa: CASSPALANEQFF
v_gene: TRBV7-2
abundance: -
j_gene: TRBJ2-1
d_gene: -

CDR3nt: TGTGCCAGCAGTTACCGGACAGGGGAGAGGCCAGAGACCCAGTACTTC
CDR3aa: CASSYRTGERPETQYF
v_gene: TRBV6-5
abundance: many
j_gene: TRBJ2-5
d_gene: TRBD1

CDR3nt: TGTGCCAGCAGCCCTCCTGGGGACAATGAGCAGTTCTTC
CDR3aa: CASSPPGDNEQFF
v_gene: TRBV13
abundance: -
j_gene: TRBJ2-1
d_gene: -

CDR3nt: TGTGCCAGCAGCTCGGGACTAGCGGGGCAAGAGACCCAGTACTTC
CDR3aa: CASSSGLAGQETQYF
v_gene: TRBV11-2
abundance: many
j_gene: TRBJ2-5
d_gene: TRBD2

CDR3nt: TGTGCCAGCAGCGTGGACAGGGGAGGGAACACTGAAGCTTTCTTT
CDR3aa: CASSVDRGGNTEAFF
v_gene: TRBV9
abundance: -
j_gene: TRBJ1-1
d_gene: TRBD1

CDR3nt: TGCAGTGCTAGAGATCCACGCCGGAACACTGAAGCTTTCTTT
CDR3aa: CSARDPRRNTEAFF
v_gene: TRBV20-1
abundance: -
j_gene: TRBJ1-1
d_gene: -

CDR3nt: TGTGCCAGCAGCCAGGCGGCTGAGGGGAGCCAGTACTTC
CDR3aa: CASSQAAEGSQYF
v_gene: TRBV3-1
abundance: -
j_gene: TRBJ2-5
d_gene: -

CDR3nt: TGCAGTGCTAGAAACAGGGTTAAGCTCACAGATACGCAGTATTTT
CDR3aa: CSARNRVKLTDTQYF
v_gene: TRBV20-1
abundance: -
j_gene: TRBJ2-3
d_gene: -

CDR3nt: TGTGCCAGCAGTTTCAGATACCTATCGAATCATCCCCAGCATTTT
CDR3aa: CASSFRYLSNHPQHF
v_gene: TRBV28
abundance: -
j_gene: TRBJ1-5
d_gene: -

CDR3nt: TGCAGTGCGCGACAGGGGGCAGTCAGAGAGACCCAGTACTTC
CDR3aa: CSARQGAVRETQYF
v_gene: TRBV20-1
abundance: -
j_gene: TRBJ2-5
d_gene: TRBD1

CDR3nt: TGTGCCAGCAGTCGCCGACCCGGACAGCCCTCGAACACCGGGGAGCTGTTTTTT
CDR3aa: CASSRRPGQPSNTGELFF
v_gene: TRBV7-2
abundance: few
j_gene: TRBJ2-2
d_gene: -

CDR3nt: TGTGCCAGCAGACAGACAGCGAACACCGGGGAGCTGTTTTTT
CDR3aa: CASRQTANTGELFF
v_gene: TRBV5-6
abundance: -
j_gene: TRBJ2-2
d_gene: -

CDR3nt: TGTGCCAGCAGGCTCGGTCAGGGTGGTGAGCAGTTCTTC
CDR3aa: CASRLGQGGEQFF
v_gene: TRBV7-2
abundance: few
j_gene: TRBJ2-1
d_gene: -

CDR3nt: TGTGCCAGCAGTTACCGGACGGCTACCTACGAGCAGTACTTC
CDR3aa: CASSYRTATYEQYF
v_gene: TRBV6-2/TRBV6-3
abundance: -
j_gene: TRBJ2-7
d_gene: -

CDR3nt: TGCAGTGCTAGGGAGGACAGGGTCTACGAGCAGTACTTC
CDR3aa: CSAREDRVYEQYF
v_gene: TRBV20-1
abundance: few
j_gene: TRBJ2-7
d_gene: TRBD1

CDR3nt: TGCGCCAGCAGCTTGGGGGACAGGGGCGAGCAGTACTTC
CDR3aa: CASSLGDRGEQYF
v_gene: TRBV5-1
abundance: many
j_gene: TRBJ2-7
d_gene: TRBD1

CDR3nt: TGTGCCATCAGTAGACAGGGAAGGGGATCTGGGGCCAACGTCCTGACTTTC
CDR3aa: CAISRQGRGSGANVLTF
v_gene: TRBV10-3
abundance: few
j_gene: TRBJ2-6
d_gene: TRBD1

CDR3nt: TGTGCCAGCAGTTTACGGTTATATAGCAATCAGCCCCAGCATTTT
CDR3aa: CASSLRLYSNQPQHF
v_gene: TRBV12-3/TRBV12-4
abundance: few
j_gene: TRBJ1-5
d_gene: -

CDR3nt: TGTGCCAGCAGCTCGGACAGGGCTTATGGCTACACCTTC
CDR3aa: CASSSDRAYGYTF
v_gene: TRBV5-6
abundance: -
j_gene: TRBJ1-2
d_gene: TRBD1

CDR3nt: TGCAGTGCTAGCCGCACGACAGGGAGTGGGCCCCAGCATTTT
CDR3aa: CSASRTTGSGPQHF
v_gene: TRBV20-1
abundance: -
j_gene: TRBJ1-5
d_gene: TRBD1

CDR3nt: TGTGCCAGCTCACCAGACAGGAGGGATGAAGCTTTCTTT
CDR3aa: CASSPDRRDEAFF
v_gene: TRBV18
abundance: -
j_gene: TRBJ1-1
d_gene: -

CDR3nt: TGTGCCAGCAGTTACCGCAAAGGAGGCTACACCTTC
CDR3aa: CASSYRKGGYTF
v_gene: TRBV6-5
abundance: -
j_gene: TRBJ1-2
d_gene: -

CDR3nt: TGCGCCAGCACCGACTGGGCGGGATCGGCAGCCAGACTGTCTAACTATGGCTACACCTTC
CDR3aa: CASTDWAGSAARLSNYGYTF
v_gene: TRBV10-1
abundance: once
j_gene: TRBJ1-2
d_gene: -

CDR3nt: TGTGCCAGCAGTTCCGGGCCAGATATTAGCACAGATACGCAGTATTTT
CDR3aa: CASSSGPDISTDTQYF
v_gene: TRBV7-8
abundance: few
j_gene: TRBJ2-3
d_gene: -

CDR3nt: TGCAGTGCTAGAGATCCCGGCAGGGGCAATCAGCCCCAGCATTTT
CDR3aa: CSARDPGRGNQPQHF
v_gene: TRBV20-1
abundance: -
j_gene: TRBJ1-5
d_gene: -

CDR3nt: TGCAGCGTTGGCACAGGGTCCCTCCCCGATACGCAGTATTTT
CDR3aa: CSVGTGSLPDTQYF
v_gene: TRBV29-1
abundance: -
j_gene: TRBJ2-3
d_gene: -

CDR3nt: TGTGCCAGCAGCTTGGTAGCGGATACCTACGAGCAGTACTTC
CDR3aa: CASSLVADTYEQYF
v_gene: TRBV5-5
abundance: -
j_gene: TRBJ2-7
d_gene: -

CDR3nt: TGCGCCAGCAGCCATCTACCTTCCCCTCAATACGAGCAGTACTTC
CDR3aa: CASSHLPSPQYEQYF
v_gene: TRBV4-3
abundance: few
j_gene: TRBJ2-7
d_gene: -

CDR3nt: TGTGCCAGCAGCCCTAGACGACAAGAGACCCAGTACTTC
CDR3aa: CASSPRRQETQYF
v_gene: TRBV7-2
abundance: many
j_gene: TRBJ2-5
d_gene: -

CDR3nt: TGTGCCAGCAGCCGCGGACAGCAAGTGCTCGCAGATACGCAGTATTTT
CDR3aa: CASSRGQQVLADTQYF
v_gene: TRBV6-1
abundance: -
j_gene: TRBJ2-3
d_gene: -

CDR3nt: TGTGCCAGCAGCTCCCAGATGCGGGACAATGAGCAGTTCTTC
CDR3aa: CASSSQMRDNEQFF
v_gene: TRBV9
abundance: few
j_gene: TRBJ2-1
d_gene: -

CDR3nt: TGTGCCAGCAGCTTGGTGTCTAGCGGGGGTTATGAGCAGTTCTTC
CDR3aa: CASSLVSSGGYEQFF
v_gene: TRBV5-4
abundance: -
j_gene: TRBJ2-1
d_gene: TRBD2

CDR3nt: TGTGCCAGCAGCTTCCTAGGGAAGACAGAAGAGACCCAGTACTTC
CDR3aa: CASSFLGKTEETQYF
v_gene: TRBV5-6
abundance: -
j_gene: TRBJ2-5
d_gene: -

CDR3nt: TGTGCCAGCAGTTACTCAGGCCAGGAGACCAAGTACTTC
CDR3aa: CASSYSGQETKYF
v_gene: TRBV6-5
abundance: -
j_gene: TRBJ2-5
d_gene: -